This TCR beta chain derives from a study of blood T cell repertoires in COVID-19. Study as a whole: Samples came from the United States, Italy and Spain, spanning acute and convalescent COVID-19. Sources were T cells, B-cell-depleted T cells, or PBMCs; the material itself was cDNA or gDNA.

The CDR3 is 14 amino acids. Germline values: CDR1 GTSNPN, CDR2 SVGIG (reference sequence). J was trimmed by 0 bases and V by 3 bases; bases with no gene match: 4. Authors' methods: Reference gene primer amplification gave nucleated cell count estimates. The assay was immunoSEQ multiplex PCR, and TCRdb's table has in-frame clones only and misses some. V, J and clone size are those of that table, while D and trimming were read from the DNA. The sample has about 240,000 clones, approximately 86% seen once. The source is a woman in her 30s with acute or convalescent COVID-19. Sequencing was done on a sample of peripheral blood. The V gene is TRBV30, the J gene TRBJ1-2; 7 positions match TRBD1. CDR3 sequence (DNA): TGTGCCTGGAGCTGGGACAGCTCTAACTATGGCTACACCTTC. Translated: CAWSWDSSNYGYTF.